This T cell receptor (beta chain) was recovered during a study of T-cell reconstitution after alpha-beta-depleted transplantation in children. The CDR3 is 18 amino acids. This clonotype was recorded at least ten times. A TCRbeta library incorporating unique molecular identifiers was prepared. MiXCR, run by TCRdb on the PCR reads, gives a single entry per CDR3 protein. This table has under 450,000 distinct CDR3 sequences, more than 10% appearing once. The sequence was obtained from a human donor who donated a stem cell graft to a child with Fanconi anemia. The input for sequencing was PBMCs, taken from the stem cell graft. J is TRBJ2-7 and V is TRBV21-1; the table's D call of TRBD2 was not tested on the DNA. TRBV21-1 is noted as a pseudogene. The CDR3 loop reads CASSSHRLPMGVSYEQYF. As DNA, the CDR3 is TGTGCCAGCAGCTCTCACCGGCTCCCGATGGGTGTCAGCTACGAGCAGTACTTC.